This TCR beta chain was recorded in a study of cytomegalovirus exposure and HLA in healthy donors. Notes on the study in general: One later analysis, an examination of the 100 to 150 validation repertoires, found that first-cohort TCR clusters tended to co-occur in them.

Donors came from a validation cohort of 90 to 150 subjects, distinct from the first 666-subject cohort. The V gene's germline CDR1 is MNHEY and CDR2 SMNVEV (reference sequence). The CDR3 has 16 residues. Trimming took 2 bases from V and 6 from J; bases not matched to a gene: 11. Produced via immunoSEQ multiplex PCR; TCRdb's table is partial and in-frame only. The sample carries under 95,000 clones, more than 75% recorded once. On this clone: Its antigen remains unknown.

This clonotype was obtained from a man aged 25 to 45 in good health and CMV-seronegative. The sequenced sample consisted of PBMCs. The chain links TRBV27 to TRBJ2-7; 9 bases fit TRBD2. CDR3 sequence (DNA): TGTGCCAGCAGTTTAATCGGCGGGGGGGCCAAATTCGAGCAGTACTTC. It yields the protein CASSLIGGGAKFEQYF.